This T cell receptor (beta chain) was sequenced for a study of OX40 agonist ivuxolimab in advanced cancers. Autoimmune disease history or systemic immunosuppression was exclusionary. The CDR3 totals 12 residues. Germline CDR1 MDHEN, CDR2 SYDVKM. Trimming at V came to 6 bases and at J to 9 bases, leaving 8 bases not matched to a gene. The table came from immunoSEQ multiplex PCR; TCRdb's copy has only in-frame clones and leaves some out. This sample has roughly 73,000 clones, with nearly 90% found just once. The sample in question was CD4+ or CD8+ T cells sorted from blood, obtained in a trial of the OX40 agonist ivuxolimab. This TCR came from an adult with an advanced solid tumor such as melanoma, head and neck, liver or kidney cancer. This chain uses TRBV28 with TRBJ2-7; 7 bases are a match to TRBD2. CDR3 sequence: CASRNPSSGQYF. The CDR3 DNA reads as TGTGCCAGCAGGAACCCCTCTAGCGGGCAGTACTTC.